This T cell receptor beta chain was profiled in a study of identical twins. Study-wide points: Out-of-frame sharing of TCR alpha in monozygotic twins was underestimated by models.

Comment on this clonotype: Its antigen is unknown.

The ends lost 6 bases at V and 3 bases at J; junction bases unmatched: 13. CDR1 is DFQATT, CDR2 SNEGSKA, per germline (reference sequence). The CDR3 has 15 residues. MiXCR, applied by TCRdb to the 5' RACE reads, yields one record per CDR3 protein. Of more than 650,000 distinct CDR3 sequences in the sample, roughly 6% are singletons; the top ten hold approximately 1.6%. The chain employs TRBV20-1 and TRBJ2-7, with 8 bases aligning to TRBD1. The receptor's source is a man younger than 30 in good health. Source material: naive T cells sorted from blood. The CDR3 protein is CSARPLTGAIYEQYV. The CDR3 DNA is TGCAGTGCGCGACCACTGACAGGGGCGATCTACGAGCAGTACGTC.